This TCR beta chain derives from a study of control samples from healthy donors and cancer patients. TCRdb's copy holds only in-frame clones and misses some; the assay was immunoSEQ multiplex PCR. The sample records 100,000 or so clones, 82% being singletons. The CDR3 runs to 14 residues. Germline CDR1 reads LGHNA; CDR2 reads YSLEER. With 0 bases removed from V and 8 bases from J, the gap between germline ends came to 13 bases. The receptor was derived from a woman between 55 and 75 years old in good health. The genes are TRBV4-3 and TRBJ1-2; D is uncertain. Sequenced: blood. The CDR3 reads CASSQEEKSGGYTF. The CDR3 bases are TGCGCCAGCAGCCAAGAGGAAAAGTCGGGGGGCTACACCTTC.